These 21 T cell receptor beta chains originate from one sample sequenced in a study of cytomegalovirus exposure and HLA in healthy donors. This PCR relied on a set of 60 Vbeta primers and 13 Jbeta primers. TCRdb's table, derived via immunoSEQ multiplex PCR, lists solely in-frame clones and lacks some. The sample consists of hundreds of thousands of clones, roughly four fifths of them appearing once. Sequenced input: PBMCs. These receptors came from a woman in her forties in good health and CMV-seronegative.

The CDR3 loop is CASSLLRGLAGLLNEQFF. DNA of the CDR3: TGTGCCAGCAGCCTTTTAAGGGGGTTAGCGGGACTTCTGAATGAGCAGTTCTTC. The chain combines TRBV5-6 with TRBJ2-1, with 8 bases that match TRBD2. The junction had 19 bases not matched to a gene; V was cut back by 4 bases and J by 7 bases. Germline V lookup: CDR1 SGHDT, CDR2 YYEEEE. The CDR3 has 18 amino acids.

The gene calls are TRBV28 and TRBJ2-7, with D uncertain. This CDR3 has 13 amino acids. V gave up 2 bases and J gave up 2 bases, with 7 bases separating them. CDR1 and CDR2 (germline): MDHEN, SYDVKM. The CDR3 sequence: CASSLNRPYEQYF. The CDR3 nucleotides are TGTGCCAGCAGTTTAAACAGACCCTACGAGCAGTACTTC.

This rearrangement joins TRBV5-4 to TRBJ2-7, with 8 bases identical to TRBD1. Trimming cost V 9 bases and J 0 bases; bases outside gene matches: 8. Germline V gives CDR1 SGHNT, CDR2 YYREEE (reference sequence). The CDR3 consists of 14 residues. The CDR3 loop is CATADRGDSYEQYF. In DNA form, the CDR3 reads TGTGCCACCGCAGACAGGGGTGACTCCTACGAGCAGTACTTC.

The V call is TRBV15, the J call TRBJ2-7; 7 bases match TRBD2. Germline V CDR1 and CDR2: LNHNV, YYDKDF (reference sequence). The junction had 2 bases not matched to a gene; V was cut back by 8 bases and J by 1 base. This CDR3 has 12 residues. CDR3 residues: CATGRGSYEQYF. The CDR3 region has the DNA TGTGCCACCGGGCGGGGGTCCTACGAGCAGTACTTC.

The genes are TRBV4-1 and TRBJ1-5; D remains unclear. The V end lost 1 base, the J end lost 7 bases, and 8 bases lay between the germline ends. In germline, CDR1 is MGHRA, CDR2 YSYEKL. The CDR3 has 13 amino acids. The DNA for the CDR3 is TGCGCCAGCAGCCAAGTCGGGAAACAGCCCCAGCATTTT. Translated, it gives CASSQVGKQPQHF.

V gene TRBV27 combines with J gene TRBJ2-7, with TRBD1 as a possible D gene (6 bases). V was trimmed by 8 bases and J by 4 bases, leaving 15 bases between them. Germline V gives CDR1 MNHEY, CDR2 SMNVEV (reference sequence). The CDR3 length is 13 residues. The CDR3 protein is CASRQETNYEQYF. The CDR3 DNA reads TGTGCCAGCCGACAGGAAACAAATTACGAGCAGTACTTC.

CDR3 in DNA: TGTGCCAGCAGCCAAGATAGGACAGGGGGGAAGAACTATGGCTACACCTTC. Protein product: CASSQDRTGGKNYGYTF. The chain has TRBV14 and TRBJ1-2, with TRBD1 matching over 10 bases. Germline assignment: CDR1 SGHDN and CDR2 FVKESK. V lost 0 bases, J lost 2 bases, and 6 bases stayed unmatched. The CDR3 is 17 amino acids. The whole variable domain, remainder taken from reference TRBV14 and TRBJ1-2, is EAGVTQFPSHSVIEKGQTVTLRCDPISGHDNLYWYRRVMGKEIKFLLHFVKESKQDESGMPNNRFLAERTGGTYSTLKVQPAELEDSGVYFCASSQDRTGGKNYGYTFGSGTRLTVV.

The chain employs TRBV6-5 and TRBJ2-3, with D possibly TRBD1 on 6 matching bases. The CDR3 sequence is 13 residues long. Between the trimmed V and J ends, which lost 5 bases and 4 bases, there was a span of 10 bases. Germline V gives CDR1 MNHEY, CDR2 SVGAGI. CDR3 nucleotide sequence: TGTGCCAGCAGTCCATACAGGGCAGATACGCAGTATTTT. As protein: CASSPYRADTQYF.

The CDR3 loop reads CASSLGRGRPGYTF. The CDR3 nucleotides read TGTGCCAGCAGCTTGGGCAGGGGGCGTCCTGGCTACACCTTC. This chain connects TRBV7-2 to TRBJ1-2; the match to TRBD1 covers 8 bases. V gave up 3 bases and J gave up 7 bases; unmatched junction bases: 7. CDR3 length: 14 residues. Germline assignment: CDR1 SGHTA and CDR2 FQGNSA.

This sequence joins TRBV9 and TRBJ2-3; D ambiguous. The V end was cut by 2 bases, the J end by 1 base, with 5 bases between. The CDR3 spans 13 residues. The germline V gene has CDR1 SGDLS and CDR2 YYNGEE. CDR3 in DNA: TGTGCCAGCAGCGTTCCCGGCACAGATACGCAGTATTTT. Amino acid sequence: CASSVPGTDTQYF. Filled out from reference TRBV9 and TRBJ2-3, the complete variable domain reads DSGVTQTPKHLITATGQRVTLRCSPRSGDLSVYWYQQSLDQGLQFLIQYYNGEERAKGNILERFSAQQFPDLHSELNLSSLELGDSALYFCASSVPGTDTQYFGPGTRLTVL.

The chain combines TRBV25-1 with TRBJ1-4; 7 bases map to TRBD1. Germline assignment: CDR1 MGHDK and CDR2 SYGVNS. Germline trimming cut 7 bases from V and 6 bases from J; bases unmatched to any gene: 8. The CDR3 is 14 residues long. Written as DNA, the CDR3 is TGTGCCAGCAACTGGGCAGGGGGAGATGAAAAACTGTTTTTT. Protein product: CASNWAGGDEKLFF.

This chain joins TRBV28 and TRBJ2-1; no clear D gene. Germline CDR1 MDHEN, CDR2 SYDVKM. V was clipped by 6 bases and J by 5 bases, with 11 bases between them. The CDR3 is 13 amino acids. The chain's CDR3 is CASSSSGHNEQFF. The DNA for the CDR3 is TGTGCCAGCAGCTCCTCTGGGCACAATGAGCAGTTCTTC. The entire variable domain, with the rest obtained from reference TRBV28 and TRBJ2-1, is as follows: DVKVTQSSRYLVKRTGEKVFLECVQDMDHENMFWYRQDPGLGLRLIYFSYDVKMKEKGDIPEGYSVSREKKERFSLILESASTNQTSMYLCASSSSGHNEQFFGPGTRLTVL.

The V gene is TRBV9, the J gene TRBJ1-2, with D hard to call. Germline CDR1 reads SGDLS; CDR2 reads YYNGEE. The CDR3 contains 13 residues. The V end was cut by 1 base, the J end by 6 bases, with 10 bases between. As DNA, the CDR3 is TGTGCCAGCAGCGTATCCGGGGTAAATGGCTACACCTTC. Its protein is CASSVSGVNGYTF.

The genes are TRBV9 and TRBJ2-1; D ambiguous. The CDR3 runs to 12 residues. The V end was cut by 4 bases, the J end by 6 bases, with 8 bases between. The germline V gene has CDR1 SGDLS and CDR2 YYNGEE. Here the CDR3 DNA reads TGTGCCAGCAGCCAGAACACCAATGAGCAGTTCTTC. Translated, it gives CASSQNTNEQFF.

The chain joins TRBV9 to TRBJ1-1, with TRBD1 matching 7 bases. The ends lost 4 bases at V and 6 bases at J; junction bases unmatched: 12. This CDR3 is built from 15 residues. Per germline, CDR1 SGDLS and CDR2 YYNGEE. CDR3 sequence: CASSPRQGLGAEAFF. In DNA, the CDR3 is TGTGCCAGCAGCCCCCGACAGGGCCTTGGCGCTGAAGCTTTCTTT.

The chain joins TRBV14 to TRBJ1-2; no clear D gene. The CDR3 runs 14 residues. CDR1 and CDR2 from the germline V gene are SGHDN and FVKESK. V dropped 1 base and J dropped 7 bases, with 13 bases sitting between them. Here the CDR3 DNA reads TGTGCCAGCAGCCAAGTATCAGGCACGAGTGGCTACACCTTC. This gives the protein CASSQVSGTSGYTF.

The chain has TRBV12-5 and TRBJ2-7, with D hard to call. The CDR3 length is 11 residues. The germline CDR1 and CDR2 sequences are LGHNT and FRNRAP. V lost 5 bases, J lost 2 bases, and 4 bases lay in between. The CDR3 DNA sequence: TGTGCTAGTGGTATAGCCTACGAGCAGTACTTC. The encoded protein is CASGIAYEQYF.

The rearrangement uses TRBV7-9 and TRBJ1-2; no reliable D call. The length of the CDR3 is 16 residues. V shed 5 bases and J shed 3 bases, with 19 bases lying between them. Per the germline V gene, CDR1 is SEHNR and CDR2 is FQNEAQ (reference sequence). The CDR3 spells CASSVPREQPDYGYTF. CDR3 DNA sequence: TGTGCCAGCAGCGTACCGAGAGAACAGCCGGACTATGGCTACACCTTC. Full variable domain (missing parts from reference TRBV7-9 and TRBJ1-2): DTGVSQNPRHKITKRGQNVTFRCDPISEHNRLYWYRQTLGQGPEFLTYFQNEAQLEKSRLLSDRFSAERPKGSFSTLEIQRTEQGDSAMYLCASSVPREQPDYGYTFGSGTRLTVV.

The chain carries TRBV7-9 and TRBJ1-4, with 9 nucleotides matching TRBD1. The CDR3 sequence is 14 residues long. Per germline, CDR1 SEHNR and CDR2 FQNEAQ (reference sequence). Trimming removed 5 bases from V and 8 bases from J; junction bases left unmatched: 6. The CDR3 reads CASSPLGQGEKLFF. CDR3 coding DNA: TGTGCCAGCAGCCCCCTGGGACAGGGAGAAAAACTGTTTTTT.

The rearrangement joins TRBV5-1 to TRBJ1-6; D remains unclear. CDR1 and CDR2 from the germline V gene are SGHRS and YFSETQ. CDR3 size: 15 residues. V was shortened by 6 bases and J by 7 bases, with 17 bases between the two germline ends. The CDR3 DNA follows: TGCGCCAGCACCCAGGCGCCGGGGTCAAATTCACCCCTCCACTTT. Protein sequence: CASTQAPGSNSPLHF.

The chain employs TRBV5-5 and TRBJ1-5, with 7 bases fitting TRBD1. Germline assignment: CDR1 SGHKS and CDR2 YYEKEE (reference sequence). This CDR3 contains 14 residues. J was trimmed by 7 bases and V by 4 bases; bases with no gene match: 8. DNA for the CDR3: TGTGCCAGCAGCCCACAGGGGTTTGGGCAGCCCCAGCATTTT. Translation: CASSPQGFGQPQHF.